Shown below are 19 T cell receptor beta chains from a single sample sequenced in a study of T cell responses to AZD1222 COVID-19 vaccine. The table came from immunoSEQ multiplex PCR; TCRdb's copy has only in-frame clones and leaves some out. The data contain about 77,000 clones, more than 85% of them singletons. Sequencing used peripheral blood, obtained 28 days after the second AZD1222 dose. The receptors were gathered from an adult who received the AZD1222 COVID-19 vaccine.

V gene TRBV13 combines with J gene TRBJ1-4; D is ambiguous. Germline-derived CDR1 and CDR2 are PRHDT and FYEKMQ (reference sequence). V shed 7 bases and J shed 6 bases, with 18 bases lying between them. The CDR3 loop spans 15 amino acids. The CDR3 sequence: CASTEMAGGHEKLFF. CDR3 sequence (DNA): TGTGCCAGCACCGAAATGGCCGGCGGGCATGAAAAACTGTTTTTT.

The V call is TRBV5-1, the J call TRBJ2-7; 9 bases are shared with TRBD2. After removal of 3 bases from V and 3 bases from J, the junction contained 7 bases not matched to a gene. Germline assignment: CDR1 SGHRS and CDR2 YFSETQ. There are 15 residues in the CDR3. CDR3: CASSYGTSQSYEQYF. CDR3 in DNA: TGCGCCAGCAGCTACGGGACTAGCCAGAGCTACGAGCAGTACTTC.

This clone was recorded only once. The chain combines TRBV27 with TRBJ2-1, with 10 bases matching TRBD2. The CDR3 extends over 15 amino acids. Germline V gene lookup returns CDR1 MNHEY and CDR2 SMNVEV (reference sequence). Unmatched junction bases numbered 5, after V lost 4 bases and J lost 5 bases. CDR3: CASSSGLAKNNEQFF. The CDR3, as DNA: TGTGCCAGCAGTTCGGGACTAGCGAAGAACAATGAGCAGTTCTTC.

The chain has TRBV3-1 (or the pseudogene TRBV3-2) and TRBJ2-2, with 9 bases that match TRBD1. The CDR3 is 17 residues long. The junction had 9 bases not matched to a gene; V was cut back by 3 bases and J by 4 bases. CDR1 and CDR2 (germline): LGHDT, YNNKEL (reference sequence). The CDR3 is CASSHPDRGAGTGELFF. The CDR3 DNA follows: TGTGCCAGCAGCCACCCGGACAGGGGCGCGGGCACCGGGGAGCTGTTTTTT.

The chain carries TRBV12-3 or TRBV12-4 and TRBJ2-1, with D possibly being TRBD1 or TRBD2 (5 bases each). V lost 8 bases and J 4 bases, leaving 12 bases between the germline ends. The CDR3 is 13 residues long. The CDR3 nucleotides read TGTGCCAGCCGGGACCAGACTTACAATGAGCAGTTCTTC. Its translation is CASRDQTYNEQFF.

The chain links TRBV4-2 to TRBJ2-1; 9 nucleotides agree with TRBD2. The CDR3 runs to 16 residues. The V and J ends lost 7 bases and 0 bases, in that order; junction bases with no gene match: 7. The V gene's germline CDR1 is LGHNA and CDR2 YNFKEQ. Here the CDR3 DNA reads TGTGCCAGCAAACTTAGCGGGGGTAGCTCCTACAATGAGCAGTTCTTC. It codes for CASKLSGGSSYNEQFF.

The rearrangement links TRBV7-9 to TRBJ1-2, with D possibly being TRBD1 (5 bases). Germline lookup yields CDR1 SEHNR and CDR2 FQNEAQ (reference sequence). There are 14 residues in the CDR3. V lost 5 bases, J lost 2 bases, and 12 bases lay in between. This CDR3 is CASSPSGTNYGYTF. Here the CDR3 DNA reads TGTGCCAGCAGCCCCTCCGGGACGAACTATGGCTACACCTTC.

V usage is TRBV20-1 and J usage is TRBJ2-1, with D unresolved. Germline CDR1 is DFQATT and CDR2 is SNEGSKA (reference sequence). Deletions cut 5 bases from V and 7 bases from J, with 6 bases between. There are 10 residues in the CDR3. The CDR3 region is CSAGRNEQFF. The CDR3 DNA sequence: TGCAGTGCTGGAAGGAATGAGCAGTTCTTC.

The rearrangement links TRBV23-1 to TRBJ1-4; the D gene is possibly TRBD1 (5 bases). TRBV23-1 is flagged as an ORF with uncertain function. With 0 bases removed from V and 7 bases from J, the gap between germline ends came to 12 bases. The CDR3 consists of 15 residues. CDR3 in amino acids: CASSQSPRVREKLFF. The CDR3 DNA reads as TGCGCCAGCAGTCAATCCCCCAGGGTCCGTGAAAAACTGTTTTTT.

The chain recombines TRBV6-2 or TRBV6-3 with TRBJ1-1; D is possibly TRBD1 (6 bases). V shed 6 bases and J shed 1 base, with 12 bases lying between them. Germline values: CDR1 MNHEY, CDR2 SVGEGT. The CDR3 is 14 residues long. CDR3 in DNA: TGTGCCAGCAGCCAGGGGACAAAGAACACTGAAGCTTTCTTT. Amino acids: CASSQGTKNTEAFF.

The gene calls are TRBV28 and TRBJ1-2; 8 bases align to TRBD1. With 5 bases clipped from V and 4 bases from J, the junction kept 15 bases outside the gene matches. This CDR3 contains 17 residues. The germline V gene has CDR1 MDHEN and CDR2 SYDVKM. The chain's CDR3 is CASSLAGQVLIRYGYTF. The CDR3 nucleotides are TGTGCCAGCAGTCTGGCGGGACAGGTTCTTATACGCTATGGCTACACCTTC.

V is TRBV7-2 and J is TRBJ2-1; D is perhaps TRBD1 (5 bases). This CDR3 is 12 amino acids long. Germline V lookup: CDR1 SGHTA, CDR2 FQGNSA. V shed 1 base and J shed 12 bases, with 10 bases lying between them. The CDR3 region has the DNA TGTGCCAGCAGCTTAGGGACAAATAGGCAGTTCTTC. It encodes CASSLGTNRQFF.

The CDR3 loop reads CASSPETGTEAFF. CDR3 in DNA: TGTGCCAGCAGCCCCGAGACGGGCACTGAAGCTTTCTTT. This chain uses TRBV12-3 or TRBV12-4 with TRBJ1-1; D uncertain. Deletions cut 6 bases from V and 4 bases from J, with 12 bases between. The CDR3 has 13 residues.

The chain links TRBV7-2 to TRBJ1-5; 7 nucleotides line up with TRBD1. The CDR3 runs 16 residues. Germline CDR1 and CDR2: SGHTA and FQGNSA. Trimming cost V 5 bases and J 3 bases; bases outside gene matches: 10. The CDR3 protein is CASSLMEGQLNQPQHF. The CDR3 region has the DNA TGTGCCAGCAGCCTGATGGAGGGACAGCTCAATCAGCCCCAGCATTTT. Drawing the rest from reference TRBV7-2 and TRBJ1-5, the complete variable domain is GAGVSQSPSNKVTEKGKDVELRCDPISGHTALYWYRQSLGQGLEFLIYFQGNSAPDKSGLPSDRFSAERTGGSVSTLTIQRTQQEDSAVYLCASSLMEGQLNQPQHFGDGTRLSIL.

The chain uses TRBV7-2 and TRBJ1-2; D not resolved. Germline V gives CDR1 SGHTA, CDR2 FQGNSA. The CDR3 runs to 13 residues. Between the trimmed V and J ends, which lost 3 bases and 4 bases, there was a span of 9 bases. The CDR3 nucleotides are TGTGCCAGCAGCTTTGGGTTGGGCTATGGCTACACCTTC. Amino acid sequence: CASSFGLGYGYTF.

CDR3 residues: CATSPRWTGNTEAFF. Written as DNA, the CDR3 is TGTGCCACCAGCCCACGGTGGACAGGGAACACTGAAGCTTTCTTT. The rearrangement uses TRBV15 and TRBJ1-1; TRBD1 aligns across 7 bases. Germline V gene sequence: CDR1 LNHNV, CDR2 YYDKDF (reference sequence). The J segment lost 1 base and the V segment lost 5 bases, leaving 7 bases of the junction unmatched. CDR3 size: 15 residues. The full variable domain, completed using reference TRBV15 and TRBJ1-1, is DAMVIQNPRYQVTQFGKPVTLSCSQTLNHNVMYWYQQKSSQAPKLLFHYYDKDFNNEADTPDNFQSRRPNTSFCFLDIRSPGLGDTAMYLCATSPRWTGNTEAFFGQGTRLTVV.

The DNA of the CDR3 is TGTGCCAGCTCACCAATTCACGGATTAAACACTGAAGCTTTCTTT. This codes for CASSPIHGLNTEAFF. V usage is TRBV18 and J usage is TRBJ1-1, with no clear D. V was clipped by 2 bases and J by 2 bases, with 12 bases between them. CDR1 and CDR2 (germline): KGHSH, LQKENI. CDR3 size: 15 residues.

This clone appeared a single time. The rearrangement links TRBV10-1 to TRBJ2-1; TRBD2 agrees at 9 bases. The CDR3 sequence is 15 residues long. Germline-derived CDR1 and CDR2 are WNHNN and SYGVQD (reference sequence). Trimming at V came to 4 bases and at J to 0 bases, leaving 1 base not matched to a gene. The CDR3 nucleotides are TGCGCCAGCAGTGGAGCGGGAGGCTCCTACAATGAGCAGTTCTTC. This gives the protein CASSGAGGSYNEQFF.

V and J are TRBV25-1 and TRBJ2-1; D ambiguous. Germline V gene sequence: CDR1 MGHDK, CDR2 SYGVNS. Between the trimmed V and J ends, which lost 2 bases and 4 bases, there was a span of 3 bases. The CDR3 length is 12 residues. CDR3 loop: CASSEGYNEQFF. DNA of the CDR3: TGTGCCAGCAGTGAAGGGTACAATGAGCAGTTCTTC.